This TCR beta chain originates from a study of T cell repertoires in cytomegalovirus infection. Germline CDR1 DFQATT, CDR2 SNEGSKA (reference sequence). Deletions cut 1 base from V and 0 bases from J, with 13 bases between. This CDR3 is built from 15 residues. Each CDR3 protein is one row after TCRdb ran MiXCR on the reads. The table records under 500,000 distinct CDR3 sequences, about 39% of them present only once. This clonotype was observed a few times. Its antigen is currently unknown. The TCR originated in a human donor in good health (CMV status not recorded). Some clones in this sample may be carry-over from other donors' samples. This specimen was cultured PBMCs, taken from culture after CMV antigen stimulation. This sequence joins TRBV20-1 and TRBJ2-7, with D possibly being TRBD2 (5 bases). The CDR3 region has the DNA TGCAGTGCTAGAGGAAGCGGCGACCGCTCCTACGAGCAGTACTTC. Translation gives CSARGSGDRSYEQYF.